Below, one T cell receptor (beta chain) is given with its context. Its antigen is not known. This sample is part of a study of T cell responses to AZD1222 COVID-19 vaccine. Overall study results and limits: Clonal diversity was possibly underestimated, and the donors were mostly white British, with more females. Nearly half of unique spike-specific TCRs reportedly avoided B.1.351 and B.1.1.7 mutated regions. Only a handful of individuals given AZD1222 were seropositive at baseline.

The repertoire was sequenced with immunoSEQ multiplex PCR; TCRdb's copy has only in-frame clones and lacks some. The profile covers fewer than 150,000 clones, with about 85% appearing a single time and approximately 6.2% taken by the ten largest. The CDR3 loop spans 16 amino acids. The germline CDR1 and CDR2 sequences are MNHEY and SMNVEV (reference sequence). V gave up 5 bases and J gave up 2 bases; unmatched junction bases: 5. The specimen was peripheral blood, collected on day 0 of AZD1222 vaccination. The rearrangement joins TRBV27 to TRBJ2-3; TRBD2 aligns across 12 bases. The sequence was collected from an adult in good health. The CDR3 sequence: CASSPGLAGHTDTQYF. As DNA, the CDR3 is TGTGCCAGCAGTCCCGGACTAGCGGGGCACACAGATACGCAGTATTTT.